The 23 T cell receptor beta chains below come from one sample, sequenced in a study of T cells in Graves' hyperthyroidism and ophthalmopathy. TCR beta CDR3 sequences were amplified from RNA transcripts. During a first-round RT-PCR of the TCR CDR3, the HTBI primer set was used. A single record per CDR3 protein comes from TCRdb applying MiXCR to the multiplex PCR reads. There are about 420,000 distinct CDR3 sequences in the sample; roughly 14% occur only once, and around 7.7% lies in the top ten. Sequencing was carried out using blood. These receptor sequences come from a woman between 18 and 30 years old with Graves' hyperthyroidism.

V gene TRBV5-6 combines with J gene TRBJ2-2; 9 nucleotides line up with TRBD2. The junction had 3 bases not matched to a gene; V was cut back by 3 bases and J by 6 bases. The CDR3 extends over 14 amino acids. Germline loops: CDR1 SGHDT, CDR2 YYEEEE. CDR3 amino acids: CASSSGLAAGELFF. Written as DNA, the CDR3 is TGTGCCAGCAGCTCGGGACTAGCAGCCGGGGAGCTGTTTTTT.

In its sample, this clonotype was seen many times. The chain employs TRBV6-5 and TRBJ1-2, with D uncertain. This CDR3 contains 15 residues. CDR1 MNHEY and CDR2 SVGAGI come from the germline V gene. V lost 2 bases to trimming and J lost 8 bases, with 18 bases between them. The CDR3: CASSYGSTDLWGYTF. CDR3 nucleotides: TGTGCCAGCAGTTACGGGTCCACGGACTTGTGGGGCTACACCTTC.

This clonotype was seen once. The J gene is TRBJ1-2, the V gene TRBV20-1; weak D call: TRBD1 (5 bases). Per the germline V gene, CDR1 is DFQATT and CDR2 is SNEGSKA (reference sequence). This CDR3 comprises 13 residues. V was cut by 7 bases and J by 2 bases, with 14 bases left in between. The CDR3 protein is CSVKGTRNYGYTF. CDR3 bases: TGCAGTGTTAAAGGGACGAGAAACTATGGCTACACCTTC.

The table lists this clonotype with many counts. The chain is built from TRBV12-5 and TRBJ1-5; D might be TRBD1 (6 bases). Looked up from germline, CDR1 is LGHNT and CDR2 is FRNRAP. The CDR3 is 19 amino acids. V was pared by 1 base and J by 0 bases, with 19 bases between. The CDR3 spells CASGLGATGVLHSNQPQHF. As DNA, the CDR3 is TGTGCTAGTGGTTTGGGCGCGACAGGTGTGCTGCATAGCAATCAGCCCCAGCATTTT.

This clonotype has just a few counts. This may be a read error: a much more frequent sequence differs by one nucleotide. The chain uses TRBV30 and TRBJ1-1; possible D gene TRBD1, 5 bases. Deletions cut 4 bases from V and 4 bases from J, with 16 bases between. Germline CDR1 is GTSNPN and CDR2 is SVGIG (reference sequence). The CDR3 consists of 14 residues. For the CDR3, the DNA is TGTGCCTGGAACCGGGACTGCTCCTCCACTGAAGCTTTCTTT. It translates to CAWNRDCSSTEAFF. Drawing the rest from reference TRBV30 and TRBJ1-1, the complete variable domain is SQTIHQWPATLVQPVGSPLSLECTVEGTSNPNLYWYRQAAGRGLQLLFYSVGIGQISSEVPQNLSASRPQDRQFILSSKKLLLSDSGFYLCAWNRDCSSTEAFFGQGTRLTVV.

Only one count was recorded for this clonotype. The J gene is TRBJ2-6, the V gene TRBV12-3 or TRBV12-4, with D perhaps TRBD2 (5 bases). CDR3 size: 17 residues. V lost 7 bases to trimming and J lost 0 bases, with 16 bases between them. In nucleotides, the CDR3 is TGTGCCAGCAAAACCCCGGCGGGCAGCTCTGGGGCCAACGTCCTGACTTTC. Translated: CASKTPAGSSGANVLTF.

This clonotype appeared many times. Here the CDR3 reads CASSVRSDRAYGYTF. CDR3 DNA sequence: TGTGCCAGCAGTGTCCGTTCGGACAGGGCCTATGGCTACACCTTC. The J gene is TRBJ1-2, the V gene TRBV6-1; 8 positions match TRBD1. The CDR3 extends over 15 amino acids. Germline V gene data show CDR1 as MNHNS and CDR2 as SASEGT. The ends lost 4 bases at V and 4 bases at J; junction bases unmatched: 8.

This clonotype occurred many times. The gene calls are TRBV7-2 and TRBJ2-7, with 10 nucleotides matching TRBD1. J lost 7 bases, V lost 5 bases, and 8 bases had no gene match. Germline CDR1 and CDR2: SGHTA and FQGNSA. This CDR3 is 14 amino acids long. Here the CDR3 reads CASSTGQGKEEQYF. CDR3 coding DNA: TGTGCCAGCAGCACGGGACAGGGGAAAGAGGAGCAGTACTTC. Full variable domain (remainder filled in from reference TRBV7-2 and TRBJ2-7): GAGVSQSPSNKVTEKGKDVELRCDPISGHTALYWYRQSLGQGLEFLIYFQGNSAPDKSGLPSDRFSAERTGGSVSTLTIQRTQQEDSAVYLCASSTGQGKEEQYFGPGTRLTVT.

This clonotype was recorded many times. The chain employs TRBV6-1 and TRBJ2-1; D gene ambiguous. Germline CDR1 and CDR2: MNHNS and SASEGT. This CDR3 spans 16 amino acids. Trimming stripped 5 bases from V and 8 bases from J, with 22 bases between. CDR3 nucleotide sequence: TGTGCCAGCAGTACAGATAAGGGTTCGCGGCGGCATGAGCAGTTCTTC. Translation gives CASSTDKGSRRHEQFF.

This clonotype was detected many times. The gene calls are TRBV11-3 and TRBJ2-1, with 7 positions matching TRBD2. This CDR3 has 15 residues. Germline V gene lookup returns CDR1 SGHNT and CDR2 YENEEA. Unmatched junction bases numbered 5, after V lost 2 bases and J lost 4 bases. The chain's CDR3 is CASSLLGGSYNEQFF. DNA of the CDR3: TGTGCCAGCAGCTTACTGGGCGGGAGTTACAATGAGCAGTTCTTC.

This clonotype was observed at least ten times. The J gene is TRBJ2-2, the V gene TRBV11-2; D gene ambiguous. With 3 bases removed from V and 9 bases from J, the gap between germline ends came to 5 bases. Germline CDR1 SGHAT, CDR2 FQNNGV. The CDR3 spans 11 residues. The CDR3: CASSFGRELFF. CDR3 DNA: TGTGCCAGCAGCTTCGGCCGGGAGCTGTTTTTT. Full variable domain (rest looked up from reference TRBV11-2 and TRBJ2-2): EAGVAQSPRYKIIEKRQSVAFWCNPISGHATLYWYQQILGQGPKLLIQFQNNGVVDDSQLPKDRFSAERLKGVDSTLKIQPAKLEDSAVYLCASSFGRELFFGEGSRLTVL.

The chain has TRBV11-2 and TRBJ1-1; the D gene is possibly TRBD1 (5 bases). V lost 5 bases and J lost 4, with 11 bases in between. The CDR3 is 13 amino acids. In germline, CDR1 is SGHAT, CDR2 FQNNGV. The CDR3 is CASSLGGATEAFF. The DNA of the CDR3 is TGTGCCAGCAGCCTGGGCGGGGCCACTGAAGCTTTCTTT.

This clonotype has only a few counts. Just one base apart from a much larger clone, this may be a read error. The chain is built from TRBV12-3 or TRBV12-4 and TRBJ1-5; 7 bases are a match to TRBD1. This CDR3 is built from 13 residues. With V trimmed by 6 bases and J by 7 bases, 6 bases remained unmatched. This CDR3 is CASSLTGRQPQHF. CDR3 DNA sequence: TGTGCCAGCAGCTTGACAGGGCGACAGCCCCAGCATTTT.

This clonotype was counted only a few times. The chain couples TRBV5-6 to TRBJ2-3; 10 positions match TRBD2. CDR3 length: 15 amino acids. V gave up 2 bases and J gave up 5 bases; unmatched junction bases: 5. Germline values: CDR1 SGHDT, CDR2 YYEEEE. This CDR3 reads CASSLAGGHKDTQYF. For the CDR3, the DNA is TGTGCCAGCAGCTTAGCGGGGGGGCATAAAGATACGCAGTATTTT. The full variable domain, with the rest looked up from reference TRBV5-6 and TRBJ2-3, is DAGVTQSPTHLIKTRGQQVTLRCSPKSGHDTVSWYQQALGQGPQFIFQYYEEEERQRGNFPDRFSGHQFPNYSSELNVNALLLGDSALYLCASSLAGGHKDTQYFGPGTRLTVL.

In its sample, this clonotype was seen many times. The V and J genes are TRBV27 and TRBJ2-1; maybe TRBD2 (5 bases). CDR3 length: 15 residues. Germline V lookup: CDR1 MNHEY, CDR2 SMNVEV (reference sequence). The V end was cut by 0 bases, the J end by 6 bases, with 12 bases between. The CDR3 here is CASSLSAGSRNEQFF. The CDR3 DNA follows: TGTGCCAGCAGTTTATCGGCGGGCAGTCGCAATGAGCAGTTCTTC.

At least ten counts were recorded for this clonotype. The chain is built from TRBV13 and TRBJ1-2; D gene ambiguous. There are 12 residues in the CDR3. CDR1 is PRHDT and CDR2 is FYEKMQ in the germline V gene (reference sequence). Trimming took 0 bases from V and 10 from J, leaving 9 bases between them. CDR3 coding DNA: TGTGCCAGCAGCTTAGGGACAAGGGACTACACCTTC. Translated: CASSLGTRDYTF.

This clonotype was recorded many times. The CDR3 here is CSAKILSGADQPQHF. CDR3 sequence (DNA): TGCAGTGCTAAAATCTTGTCAGGGGCCGATCAGCCCCAGCATTTT. The gene calls are TRBV20-1 and TRBJ1-5; TRBD1 is a possible D gene (6 bases). The germline V gene encodes CDR1 DFQATT and CDR2 SNEGSKA (reference sequence). Trimming took 4 bases from V and 5 from J, leaving 18 bases between them. This CDR3 comprises 15 residues.

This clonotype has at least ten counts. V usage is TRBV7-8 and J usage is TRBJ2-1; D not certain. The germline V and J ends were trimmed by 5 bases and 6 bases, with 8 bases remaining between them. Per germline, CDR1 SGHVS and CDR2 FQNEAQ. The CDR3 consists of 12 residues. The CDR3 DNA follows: TGTGCCAGCAGCCCCACGGGCAATGAGCAGTTCTTC. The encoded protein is CASSPTGNEQFF.

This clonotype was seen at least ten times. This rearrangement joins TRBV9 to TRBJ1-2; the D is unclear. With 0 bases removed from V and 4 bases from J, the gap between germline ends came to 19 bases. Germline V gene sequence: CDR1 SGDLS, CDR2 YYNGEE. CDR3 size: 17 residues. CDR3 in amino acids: CASSVVQPGREGYGYTF. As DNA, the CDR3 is TGTGCCAGCAGCGTAGTACAGCCCGGGAGGGAAGGCTATGGCTACACCTTC.

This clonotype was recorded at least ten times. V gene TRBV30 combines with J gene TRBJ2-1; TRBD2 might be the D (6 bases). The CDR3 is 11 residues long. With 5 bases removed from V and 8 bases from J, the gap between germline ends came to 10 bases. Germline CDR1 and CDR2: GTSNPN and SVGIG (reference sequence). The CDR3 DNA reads TGTGCCTGGTCGAGGAGGGATGAGCAGTTCTTC. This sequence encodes CAWSRRDEQFF.

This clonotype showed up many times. The CDR3 DNA is TGTGCCAGCAAACAGGAATACGAGCAGTACTTC. As protein: CASKQEYEQYF. The chain recombines TRBV6-1 with TRBJ2-7; D perhaps matches TRBD1 (5 bases). The V and J ends lost 7 bases and 4 bases respectively, with 8 bases between them. Germline V gene lookup returns CDR1 MNHNS and CDR2 SASEGT. This CDR3 contains 11 residues.

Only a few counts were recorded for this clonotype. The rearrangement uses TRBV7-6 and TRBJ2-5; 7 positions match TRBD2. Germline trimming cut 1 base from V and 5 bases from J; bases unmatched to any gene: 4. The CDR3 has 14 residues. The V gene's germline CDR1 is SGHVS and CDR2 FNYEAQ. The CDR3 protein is CASSLEAGSETQYF. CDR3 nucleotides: TGTGCCAGCAGCTTAGAAGCGGGGAGCGAGACCCAGTACTTC.

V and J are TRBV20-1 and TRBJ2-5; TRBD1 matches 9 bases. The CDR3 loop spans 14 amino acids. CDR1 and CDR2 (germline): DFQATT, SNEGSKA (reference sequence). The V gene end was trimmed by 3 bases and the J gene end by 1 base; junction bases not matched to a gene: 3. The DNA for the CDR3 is TGCAGTGCTAGGCTACAGGGGGCCCAAGAGACCCAGTACTTC. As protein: CSARLQGAQETQYF.